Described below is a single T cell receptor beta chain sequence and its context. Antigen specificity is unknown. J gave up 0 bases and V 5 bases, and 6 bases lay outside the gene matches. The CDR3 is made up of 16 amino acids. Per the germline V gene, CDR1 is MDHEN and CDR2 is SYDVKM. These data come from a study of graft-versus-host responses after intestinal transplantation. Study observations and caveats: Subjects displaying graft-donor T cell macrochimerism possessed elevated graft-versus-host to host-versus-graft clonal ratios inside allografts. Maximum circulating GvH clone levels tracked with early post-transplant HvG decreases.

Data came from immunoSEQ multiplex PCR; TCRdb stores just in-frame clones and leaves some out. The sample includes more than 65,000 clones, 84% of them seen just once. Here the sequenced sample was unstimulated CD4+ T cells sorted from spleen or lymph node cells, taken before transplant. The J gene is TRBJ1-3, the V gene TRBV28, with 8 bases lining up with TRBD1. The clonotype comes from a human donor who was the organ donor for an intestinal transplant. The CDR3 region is CASSGQGVPSGNTIYF. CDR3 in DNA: TGTGCCAGCAGTGGACAGGGTGTCCCCTCTGGAAACACCATATATTTT.